The 2 T cell receptor beta chains below come from one sample, sequenced in a study of OX40 agonist ivuxolimab in advanced cancers. Measured with immunoSEQ multiplex PCR; TCRdb has only the in-frame clones, and not every one. The repertoire holds roughly 80,000 clones, with more than 90% as singletons. The specimen was CD4+ or CD8+ T cells sorted from blood, collected in a trial of the OX40 agonist ivuxolimab. The receptors derive from an adult with an advanced solid tumor such as melanoma, head and neck, liver or kidney cancer.

This clone was counted between two and nine times. The chain employs TRBV19 and TRBJ2-2; the D gene is possibly TRBD2 (5 bases). V was trimmed by 3 bases and J by 2 bases, leaving 10 bases between them. Germline V gene lookup returns CDR1 LNHDA and CDR2 SQIVND (reference sequence). This CDR3 is 15 amino acids long. CDR3 DNA sequence: TGTGCCAGTAGTATCTTCGGACTCAACACCGGGGAGCTGTTTTTT. As protein: CASSIFGLNTGELFF. The full variable domain, completed using reference TRBV19 and TRBJ2-2, is DGGITQSPKYLFRKEGQNVTLSCEQNLNHDAMYWYRQDPGQGLRLIYYSQIVNDFQKGDIAEGYSVSREKKESFPLTVTSAQKNPTAFYLCASSIFGLNTGELFFGEGSRLTVL.

The chain employs TRBV18 and TRBJ2-3; no firm D call. The CDR3 loop spans 16 amino acids. Trimming stripped 5 bases from V and 0 bases from J, with 15 bases between. Per germline, CDR1 KGHSH and CDR2 LQKENI. CDR3 region: CASSITQETSTDTQYF. The CDR3, as DNA: TGTGCCAGCTCAATCACTCAGGAGACTAGCACAGATACGCAGTATTTT.